Shown below are 23 T cell receptor beta chains from a single sample sequenced in a study of OX40 agonist ivuxolimab in advanced cancers. Profiled with immunoSEQ multiplex PCR; TCRdb holds only in-frame clones, not every one. The table lists roughly 95,000 clones, 70% to 90% of them singletons. This specimen consisted of CD4+ or CD8+ T cells sorted from blood, obtained in a trial of the OX40 agonist ivuxolimab. The receptor source for this set is an adult with an advanced solid tumor such as melanoma, head and neck, liver or kidney cancer.

The chain combines TRBV27 with TRBJ2-2; 9 bases map to TRBD1. V trimming: 6 bases; J trimming: 2 bases; junction bases outside the gene matches: 4. The CDR3 runs to 15 residues. Germline V gene sequence: CDR1 MNHEY, CDR2 SMNVEV (reference sequence). CDR3 in DNA: TGTGCCAGCAGCGGGGACAGGGTTAACACCGGGGAGCTGTTTTTT. Protein sequence: CASSGDRVNTGELFF.

The chain combines TRBV2 with TRBJ2-3; 11 nucleotides align to TRBD2. The CDR3 runs 16 residues. CDR1 and CDR2 from the germline V gene are SNHLY and FYNNEI. With V trimmed by 6 bases and J by 0 bases, 5 bases remained unmatched. In DNA form, the CDR3 reads TGTGCCAGCAGGGGTAGACTAGCGGGAAGCACAGATACGCAGTATTTT. Amino acids: CASRGRLAGSTDTQYF.

J is TRBJ1-5 and V is TRBV16, with TRBD1 matching 7 bases. The germline V gene has CDR1 KGHSY and CDR2 FQNENV. V trimming: 4 bases; J trimming: 4 bases; junction bases outside the gene matches: 4. CDR3 length equals 14 residues. Here the CDR3 DNA reads TGTGCCAGCAGCCGTGGACAGGATAATCAGCCCCAGCATTTT. It encodes CASSRGQDNQPQHF.

CDR3 sequence: CASHLAGDPDTQYF. CDR3 sequence (DNA): TGTGCCAGCCACCTAGCGGGAGATCCAGATACGCAGTATTTT. The rearrangement joins TRBV5-4 to TRBJ2-3; 10 bases align to TRBD2. V shed 7 bases, J shed 4 bases, and the junction held 6 bases outside the gene matches. The germline V gene has CDR1 SGHNT and CDR2 YYREEE (reference sequence). CDR3 length equals 14 residues.

This clone was counted once. J is TRBJ1-3 and V is TRBV6-1; 7 positions agree with TRBD1. CDR1 and CDR2 (germline): MNHNS, SASEGT. The CDR3 sequence is 12 residues long. V lost 7 bases and J lost 8; bases outside the gene matches: 5. The CDR3 loop is CASNRDRHTIYF. CDR3 nucleotides: TGTGCCAGCAACCGGGACAGACACACCATATATTTT.

The genes are TRBV7-9 and TRBJ2-7, with unresolved D. CDR1 and CDR2 from the germline V gene are SEHNR and FQNEAQ (reference sequence). The V gene lost 0 bases and the J gene lost 3 bases, with 6 bases spanning the gap. The CDR3 length is 13 residues. CDR3 DNA: TGTGCCAGCAGCTTAGCGCTTAACTACGAGCAGTACTTC. Translating gives CASSLALNYEQYF.

V and J are TRBV6-5 and TRBJ2-1, with 12 positions matching TRBD1. V trimming: 5 bases; J trimming: 7 bases; junction bases outside the gene matches: 6. Germline V gene lookup returns CDR1 MNHEY and CDR2 SVGAGI. CDR3 size: 15 residues. This CDR3 reads CASSTRDRGRNEQFF. As DNA, the CDR3 is TGTGCCAGCAGTACCCGGGACAGGGGGCGGAATGAGCAGTTCTTC.

The CDR3 DNA follows: TGTGCCAGCAGCTTACGGGCCTCTAGCACAGATACGCAGTATTTT. Amino acid sequence: CASSLRASSTDTQYF. This chain links TRBV7-3 with TRBJ2-3; no reliable D call. Germline V gene sequence: CDR1 SGHTA, CDR2 FQGTGA. V dropped 2 bases and J dropped 0 bases, with 9 bases sitting between them. The CDR3 has 15 amino acids.

The chain recombines TRBV18 with TRBJ2-3; 11 positions agree with TRBD1. The CDR3 covers 15 residues. Trimming took 0 bases from V and 4 from J; bases not matched to a gene: 0. Germline V gives CDR1 KGHSH, CDR2 LQKENI. CDR3 DNA: TGTGCCAGCTCACCACCGGGACAGGGGGCAGATACGCAGTATTTT. Amino acids: CASSPPGQGADTQYF.

This chain links TRBV28 with TRBJ1-2; D remains unclear. The CDR3 spans 12 residues. Trimming cost V 3 bases and J 7 bases, with 9 bases left between them. Germline V gene data show CDR1 as MDHEN and CDR2 as SYDVKM. The CDR3 DNA sequence: TGTGCCAGCAGTTTTTCATATGTTGGCTACACCTTC. Translating gives CASSFSYVGYTF.

The genes are TRBV25-1 and TRBJ1-3; possible D gene TRBD1, 6 bases. The germline CDR1 and CDR2 sequences are MGHDK and SYGVNS. Trimming removed 6 bases at V and 6 bases at J, with 15 bases between. CDR3 length: 14 residues. The CDR3 loop is CASRGTGSENTIYF. The DNA of the CDR3 is TGTGCCAGCAGAGGAACAGGGTCCGAAAACACCATATATTTT. Based on the CDR3 plus reference TRBV25-1 and TRBJ1-3, the full variable domain is EADIYQTPRYLVIGTGKKITLECSQTMGHDKMYWYQQDPGMELHLIHYSYGVNSTEKGDLSSESTVSRIRTEHFPLTLESARPSHTSQYLCASRGTGSENTIYFGEGSWLTVV.

J is TRBJ2-1 and V is TRBV10-3; 11 nucleotides agree with TRBD1. This CDR3 has 15 amino acids. Germline trimming cut 4 bases from V and 6 bases from J; bases unmatched to any gene: 5. The germline gives CDR1 ENHRY, CDR2 SYGVKD. The CDR3 loop is CAISGGTGGSNEQFF. The CDR3 DNA follows: TGTGCCATCAGTGGCGGGACAGGGGGGAGCAATGAGCAGTTCTTC.

The V and J genes are TRBV19 and TRBJ2-3; the match to TRBD2 covers 7 bases. CDR3 length: 15 residues. V was clipped by 6 bases and J by 5 bases; unmatched bases: 11. Per germline, CDR1 LNHDA and CDR2 SQIVND (reference sequence). For the CDR3, the DNA is TGTGCCAGTAGGGGAAGCGGGACGATCAAAGATACGCAGTATTTT. Amino acid sequence: CASRGSGTIKDTQYF.

The chain links TRBV6-1 to TRBJ2-2; 7 positions match TRBD1. Trimming at V came to 6 bases and at J to 9 bases, leaving 4 bases not matched to a gene. Germline lookup yields CDR1 MNHNS and CDR2 SASEGT. The CDR3 contains 12 residues. The CDR3 DNA sequence: TGTGCCAGCAGGACAGGGTTTAGGGAGCTGTTTTTT. Its translation is CASRTGFRELFF.

The chain links TRBV6-5 to TRBJ1-2; 9 bases line up with TRBD1. CDR1 MNHEY and CDR2 SVGAGI come from the germline V gene. J lost 4 bases, V lost 5 bases, and 8 bases had no gene match. The CDR3 is 15 amino acids. CDR3 protein: CASSSPGTGTYGYTF. DNA for the CDR3: TGTGCCAGCAGTAGTCCCGGGACAGGGACCTATGGCTACACCTTC.

Regarding this clone: The junction and the germline gene differ at one end; a read error may be behind it. This sequence joins TRBV7-7 and TRBJ2-5; unclear D gene. CDR1 is SSHAT and CDR2 is FNYEAQ in the germline V gene (reference sequence). The CDR3 covers 12 residues. The CDR3 region has the DNA TGTGCTAGCAGCTTAGACCGGGAGACCCAGTACTTC. This codes for CASSLDRETQYF.

V and J are TRBV27 and TRBJ2-1; 7 nucleotides align to TRBD2. Germline CDR1 reads MNHEY; CDR2 reads SMNVEV (reference sequence). The trim removed 6 bases at V and 5 bases at J, leaving 13 bases unmatched. The CDR3 totals 16 residues. This CDR3 is CASSPAGGGYDNEQFF. Here the CDR3 DNA reads TGTGCCAGCAGCCCCGCGGGCGGGGGTTACGACAATGAGCAGTTCTTC.

The genes are TRBV9 and TRBJ1-2; D is unresolved. The CDR3 is 14 amino acids. Germline CDR1 and CDR2: SGDLS and YYNGEE. V was pared by 0 bases and J by 0 bases, with 6 bases between. CDR3 in DNA: TGTGCCAGCAGCGTAGCGGGTTCTAACTATGGCTACACCTTC. It specifies CASSVAGSNYGYTF.

The genes are TRBV10-3 and TRBJ1-1; the D gene is possibly TRBD1 (5 bases). This CDR3 spans 15 amino acids. The V end lost 0 bases, the J end lost 2 bases, and 10 bases lay between the germline ends. Germline V gene lookup returns CDR1 ENHRY and CDR2 SYGVKD. Here the CDR3 reads CAISESGGGNTEAFF. CDR3 DNA: TGTGCCATCAGTGAGTCTGGGGGGGGTAACACTGAAGCTTTCTTT.

The chain carries TRBV30 and TRBJ2-3, with D perhaps given as TRBD1 or TRBD2 (5 bases each). The germline gives CDR1 GTSNPN, CDR2 SVGIG (reference sequence). V lost 2 bases to trimming and J lost 0 bases, with 21 bases between them. The CDR3 has 18 residues. CDR3 DNA sequence: TGTGCCTGGAGTTCCAGATATGTCCGGGACCAAAGCACAGATACGCAGTATTTT. Its translation: CAWSSRYVRDQSTDTQYF.

This clone turned up a few times. Other DNA sequences in the sample encode the same CDR3. The chain combines TRBV19 with TRBJ1-1; no clear D. The germline gives CDR1 LNHDA, CDR2 SQIVND (reference sequence). The CDR3 extends over 14 amino acids. Deletions cut 1 base from V and 1 base from J, with 7 bases between. This chain's CDR3 is CASSIVWGNTEAFF. In DNA, the CDR3 is TGTGCCAGTAGTATAGTTTGGGGGAACACTGAAGCTTTCTTT.

V is TRBV6-5 and J is TRBJ1-5, with TRBD1 as a possible D gene (5 bases). Germline assignment: CDR1 MNHEY and CDR2 SVGAGI. V was clipped by 0 bases and J by 5 bases, with 11 bases between them. CDR3 size: 15 residues. This CDR3 reads CASSYSGGLDQPQHF. As DNA, the CDR3 is TGTGCCAGCAGTTACTCCGGGGGGTTAGATCAGCCCCAGCATTTT.

The chain joins TRBV9 to TRBJ1-2; no clear D gene. CDR1 is SGDLS, CDR2 YYNGEE, per germline. V was clipped by 1 base and J by 1 base, with 11 bases between them. This CDR3 comprises 15 residues. The CDR3, as DNA: TGTGCCAGCAGCGTATCGGCAGTTTATAACTATGGCTACACCTTC. Its protein is CASSVSAVYNYGYTF. The full variable domain, rest sourced from reference TRBV9 and TRBJ1-2, is DSGVTQTPKHLITATGQRVTLRCSPRSGDLSVYWYQQSLDQGLQFLIQYYNGEERAKGNILERFSAQQFPDLHSELNLSSLELGDSALYFCASSVSAVYNYGYTFGSGTRLTVV.